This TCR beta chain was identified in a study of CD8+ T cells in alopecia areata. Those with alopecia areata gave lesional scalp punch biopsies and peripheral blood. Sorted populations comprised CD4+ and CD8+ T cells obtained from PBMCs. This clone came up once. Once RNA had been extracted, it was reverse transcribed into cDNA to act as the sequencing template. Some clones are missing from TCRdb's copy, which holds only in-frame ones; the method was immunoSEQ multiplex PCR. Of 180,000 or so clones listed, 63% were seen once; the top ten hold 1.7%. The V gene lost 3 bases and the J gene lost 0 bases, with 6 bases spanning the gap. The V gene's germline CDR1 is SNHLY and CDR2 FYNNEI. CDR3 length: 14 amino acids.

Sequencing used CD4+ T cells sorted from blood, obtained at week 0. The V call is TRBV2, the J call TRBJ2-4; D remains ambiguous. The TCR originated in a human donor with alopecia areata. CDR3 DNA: TGTGCCAGCAGTGAGACAATAGCCAAAAACATTCAGTACTTC. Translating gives CASSETIAKNIQYF.